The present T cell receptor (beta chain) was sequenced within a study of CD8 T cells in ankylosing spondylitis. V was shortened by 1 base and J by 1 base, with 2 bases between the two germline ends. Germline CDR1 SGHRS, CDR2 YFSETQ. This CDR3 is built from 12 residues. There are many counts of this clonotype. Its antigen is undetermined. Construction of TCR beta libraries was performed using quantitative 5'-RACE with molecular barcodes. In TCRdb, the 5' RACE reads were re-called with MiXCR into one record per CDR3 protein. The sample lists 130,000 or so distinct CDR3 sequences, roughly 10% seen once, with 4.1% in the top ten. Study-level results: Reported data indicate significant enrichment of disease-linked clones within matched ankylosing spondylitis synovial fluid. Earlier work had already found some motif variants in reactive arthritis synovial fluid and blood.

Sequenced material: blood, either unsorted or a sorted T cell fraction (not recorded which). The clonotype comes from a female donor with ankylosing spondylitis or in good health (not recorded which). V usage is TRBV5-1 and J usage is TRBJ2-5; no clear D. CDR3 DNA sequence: TGCGCCAGCAGCTTGAGCCAAGAGACCCAGTACTTC. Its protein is CASSLSQETQYF.